A selection of T cell receptor beta chains follows, all from one sample in a study of blood T cell repertoires in COVID-19. Repertoires were generated with immunoSEQ multiplex PCR, while TCRdb's copy carries only in-frame clones and drops some. The sample yields some 120,000 clones, roughly 80% seen once. Sample: peripheral blood. These receptors were collected from a man older than 75 with COVID-19, enrolled during active disease. Each CDR3 is given with its conserved first and last residue. A D gene is named only where the DNA matches it firmly. The listing skips clone size in some rows; elsewhere it reads once, few, many or a size class.

v_call	j_call	d_call	clone_size	cdr3_aa	cdr3_nt
TRBV10-1	TRBJ1-4	-	-	CASSESKVKGGKLFF	TGCGCCAGCAGTGAGTCAAAGGTTAAAGGGGGAAAACTGTTTTTT
TRBV27	TRBJ2-3	TRBD2	-	CASSRLAGGPDTQYF	TGTGCCAGCAGCCGACTAGCGGGAGGCCCAGATACGCAGTATTTT
TRBV7-2	TRBJ2-7	-	-	CASSLGDNRYEQYF	TGTGCCAGCAGCTTAGGAGACAATCGCTACGAGCAGTACTTC
TRBV6-5	TRBJ1-1	-	-	CASSYSSTGSSTEAFF	TGTGCCAGCAGTTACTCGAGTACCGGGTCCAGCACTGAAGCTTTCTTT
TRBV4-3	TRBJ2-7	TRBD2	-	CASSQGAGTSGYEQYF	TGCGCCAGCAGCCAAGGAGCCGGGACTAGCGGGTACGAGCAGTACTTC
TRBV28	TRBJ2-2	TRBD1	-	CASSLPPGQVNTGELFF	TGTGCCAGCAGTTTGCCCCCGGGACAGGTGAACACCGGGGAGCTGTTTTTT
TRBV28	TRBJ2-3	-	-	CASSRVPTDTQYF	TGTGCCAGCAGTCGGGTGCCCACAGATACGCAGTATTTT
TRBV5-6	TRBJ2-1	TRBD2	few	CASSPGGGGRDNEQFF	TGTGCCAGCAGTCCGGGTGGGGGAGGGCGAGACAATGAGCAGTTCTTC
TRBV7-9	TRBJ2-7	TRBD1	-	CASSSGQGDTEQYF	TGTGCCAGCAGCTCAGGACAGGGTGATACCGAGCAGTACTTC
TRBV12-3/TRBV12-4	TRBJ1-4	TRBD1	-	CASNDRVSEKLFF	TGTGCCAGCAACGACAGGGTTTCTGAAAAACTGTTTTTT
TRBV7-2	TRBJ1-1	-	-	CASSLVAGNTEAFF	TGTGCCAGCAGCTTAGTGGCAGGGAACACTGAAGCTTTCTTT
TRBV29-1	TRBJ2-3	TRBD2	-	CSVGTSGRAADTQYF	TGCAGCGTGGGGACTAGCGGGAGGGCCGCAGATACGCAGTATTTT
TRBV7-9	TRBJ1-1	-	few	CASSLAMAGRSEAFF	TGTGCCAGCAGCTTAGCGATGGCAGGGCGATCTGAAGCTTTCTTT
TRBV18	TRBJ2-3	-	-	CASSPITSSSTDTQYF	TGTGCCAGCTCGCCCATAACTAGCTCTAGCACAGATACGCAGTATTTT
TRBV29-1	TRBJ1-2	-	-	CSARGFTYGYTF	TGCAGCGCCAGGGGCTTTACCTATGGCTACACCTTC
TRBV12-1	TRBJ2-3	-	-	CASSSPSGSAVGPQYF	TGTGCCAGCAGCTCCCCTAGCGGGAGTGCGGTAGGCCCGCAGTATTTT
TRBV6-5	TRBJ2-7	TRBD2	-	CATKRESSYEQYF	TGTGCCACCAAGCGGGAGAGCTCCTACGAGCAGTACTTC
TRBV3-1/TRBV3-2	TRBJ2-1	TRBD1	-	CASSHRQGFEQFF	TGTGCCAGCAGCCACAGACAGGGGTTTGAGCAGTTCTTC
TRBV7-9	TRBJ1-5	-	-	CALGGEYSNQPQHF	TGTGCCCTCGGAGGTGAGTATAGCAATCAGCCCCAGCATTTT
TRBV27	TRBJ2-7	-	-	CASSLSIRGTAFEQYF	TGTGCCAGCAGTTTATCTATCCGGGGAACCGCCTTCGAGCAGTACTTC
TRBV27	TRBJ1-2	TRBD1	few	CASSPRGLGYGYTF	TGTGCCAGCAGTCCCAGGGGGCTGGGCTATGGCTACACCTTC
TRBV4-3	TRBJ1-1	TRBD1	-	CASSQDAGGNTEAFF	TGCGCCAGCAGCCAAGATGCAGGGGGTAACACTGAAGCTTTCTTT
TRBV5-1	TRBJ2-7	TRBD2	-	CASSDWTSGNPEQYF	TGCGCCAGCAGCGATTGGACTAGCGGGAACCCCGAGCAGTACTTC
TRBV7-9	TRBJ2-1	-	-	CASSGAGPNEQFF	TGTGCCAGCAGTGGGGCAGGCCCTAATGAGCAGTTCTTC
TRBV28	TRBJ1-5	-	-	CASSWRYSNQPQHF	TGTGCCAGCAGTTGGAGGTACAGCAATCAGCCCCAGCATTTT
TRBV18	TRBJ1-1	TRBD1	-	CASSATPGQGAGNTEAFF	TGTGCCAGCTCAGCAACTCCGGGACAGGGGGCTGGGAACACTGAAGCTTTCTTT
TRBV5-6	TRBJ2-7	TRBD2	-	CASSPLGLAGVEQYF	TGTGCCAGCAGCCCCCTTGGACTAGCGGGAGTCGAGCAGTACTTC
TRBV10-3	TRBJ1-2	-	-	CAISESAGPYGYTF	TGTGCCATCAGTGAGTCTGCAGGGCCCTATGGCTACACCTTC
TRBV6-6	TRBJ2-1	TRBD2	-	CASTLAGGGYNEQFF	TGTGCCAGCACCCTAGCGGGAGGAGGGTACAATGAGCAGTTCTTC
TRBV28	TRBJ1-5	-	-	CASSLYGDQPQHF	TGTGCCAGCAGTTTGTACGGTGATCAGCCCCAGCATTTT
TRBV7-8	TRBJ2-1	-	-	CASSLGLIHNEQFF	TGTGCCAGCAGCTTAGGACTCATTCACAATGAGCAGTTCTTC
TRBV7-3	TRBJ2-2	-	-	CASGAGGELFF	TGTGCCAGCGGAGCGGGTGGGGAGCTGTTTTTT
TRBV12-2	TRBJ2-1	-	few	CASRREKPSYNEQFF	TGTGCAAGTCGTCGGGAGAAACCCTCCTACAATGAGCAGTTCTTC
TRBV12-3/TRBV12-4	TRBJ2-5	-	few	CASSFRAQETQYF	TGTGCCAGCAGTTTCAGGGCCCAAGAGACCCAGTACTTC
TRBV19	TRBJ1-4	TRBD1	once	CASSIDRTGRKEKLFF	TGTGCCAGTAGTATAGATCGGACAGGGAGGAAAGAAAAACTGTTTTTT
TRBV6-2/TRBV6-3	TRBJ2-3	-	-	CASSYSGRTSTDTQYF	TGTGCCAGCAGTTACTCGGGCAGAACCAGCACAGATACGCAGTATTTT
TRBV15	TRBJ2-1	TRBD2	-	CATGGGPIDPYNEQFF	TGTGCCACCGGGGGAGGGCCCATTGACCCGTACAATGAGCAGTTCTTC
TRBV9	TRBJ2-7	TRBD2	once	CASRPVRGRENEQYF	TGTGCCAGCAGACCCGTCCGCGGGAGGGAAAACGAGCAGTACTTC
TRBV9	TRBJ1-1	TRBD1	-	CASSARGTGDTEAFF	TGTGCCAGCAGCGCGAGAGGGACAGGGGACACTGAAGCTTTCTTT
TRBV7-8	TRBJ1-4	TRBD1	-	CASMGQSTNEKLFF	TGTGCCAGCATGGGACAGTCAACTAATGAAAAACTGTTTTTT
TRBV27	TRBJ1-1	-	-	CASSLGVRANTEAFF	TGTGCCAGCAGTTTAGGTGTCAGGGCGAACACTGAAGCTTTCTTT
TRBV4-2	TRBJ2-3	TRBD2	-	CASSQGLAGDFTDTQYF	TGTGCCAGCAGCCAAGGGCTAGCGGGGGATTTCACAGATACGCAGTATTTT
TRBV28	TRBJ2-7	-	-	CASSLVGGIAYEQYF	TGTGCCAGCAGTTTAGTCGGGGGAATCGCCTACGAGCAGTACTTC
TRBV9	TRBJ2-7	-	few	CASSVEGDSYEQYF	TGTGCCAGCAGCGTAGAGGGGGACTCCTACGAGCAGTACTTC
TRBV28	TRBJ2-3	TRBD1	-	CASSSGQDTDTQYF	TGTGCCAGCAGTTCCGGACAGGACACAGATACGCAGTATTTT
TRBV5-1	TRBJ1-1	-	few	CASSPRTVNTEAFF	TGCGCCAGCAGCCCTAGGACAGTGAACACTGAAGCTTTCTTT
TRBV25-1	TRBJ2-3	-	-	CASSEYTAPTQYF	TGTGCCAGCAGTGAATATACTGCTCCTACGCAGTATTTT
TRBV19	TRBJ2-3	-	-	CASSSRTASTDTQYF	TGTGCCAGTAGCTCCCGGACAGCTAGCACAGATACGCAGTATTTT
TRBV5-5	TRBJ2-3	-	-	CASSLNGRIDTQYF	TGTGCCAGCAGCTTAAACGGGAGAATAGATACGCAGTATTTT
TRBV7-9	TRBJ2-2	TRBD1	-	CASSLSAGGTGELFF	TGTGCCAGCAGCTTATCGGCAGGGGGCACCGGGGAGCTGTTTTTT
TRBV19	TRBJ2-1	-	-	CATSQRGEQFF	TGTGCCACTTCCCAACGGGGTGAGCAGTTCTTC
TRBV5-5	TRBJ2-7	-	-	CASSLAGQGEQYF	TGTGCCAGCAGCTTGGCGGGCCAGGGCGAGCAGTACTTC